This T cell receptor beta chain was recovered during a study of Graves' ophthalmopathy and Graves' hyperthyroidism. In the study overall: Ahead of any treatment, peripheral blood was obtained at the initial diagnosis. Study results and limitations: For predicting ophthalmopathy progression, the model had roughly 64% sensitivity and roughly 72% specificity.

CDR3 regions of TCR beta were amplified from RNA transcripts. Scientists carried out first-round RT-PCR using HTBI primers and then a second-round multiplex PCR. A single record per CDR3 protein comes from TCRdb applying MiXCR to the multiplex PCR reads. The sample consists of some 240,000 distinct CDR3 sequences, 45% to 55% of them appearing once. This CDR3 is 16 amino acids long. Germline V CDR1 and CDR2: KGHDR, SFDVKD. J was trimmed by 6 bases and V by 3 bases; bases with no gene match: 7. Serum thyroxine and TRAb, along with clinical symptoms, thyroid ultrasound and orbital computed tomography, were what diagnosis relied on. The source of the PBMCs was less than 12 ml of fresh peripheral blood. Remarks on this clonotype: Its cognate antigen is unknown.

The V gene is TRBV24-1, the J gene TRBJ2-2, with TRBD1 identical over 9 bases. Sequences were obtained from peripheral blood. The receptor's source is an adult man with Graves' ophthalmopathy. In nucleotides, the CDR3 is TGTGCCACCAGTGATCAAGGGACAGGGACCCCCGGGGAGCTGTTTTTT. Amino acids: CATSDQGTGTPGELFF.